This T cell receptor (beta chain) came from a study of OX40 agonist ivuxolimab in advanced cancers. On this clone itself: This same CDR3 is encoded by further DNA sequences in the sample.

The CDR3 is 16 amino acids. The ends were cut back, 5 bases at V and 3 bases at J, with 19 bases in the middle. Germline V gene sequence: CDR1 MNHEY, CDR2 SMNVEV (reference sequence). Sequencing used immunoSEQ multiplex PCR; TCRdb keeps in-frame clones, though not all of them. The data show roughly 70,000 clones, about 89% seen once. The gene calls are TRBV27 and TRBJ1-2, with a tentative D call TRBD1 (5 bases). This TCR came from an adult with an advanced solid tumor such as melanoma, head and neck, liver or kidney cancer. This sample comprised CD4+ or CD8+ T cells sorted from blood, obtained in a trial of the OX40 agonist ivuxolimab. The CDR3 nucleotides read TGTGCCAGCAGTCCGCGATTCGGACAAGCCCACTATGGCTACACCTTC. It codes for CASSPRFGQAHYGYTF.